This T cell receptor beta chain emerged from a study of blood T cell repertoires in COVID-19 (dated by TCRdb to the early 2020s). Background on the whole study: Samples from collaborators originated in the United States, Italy and Spain and spanned both the acute and convalescent phases of COVID-19. The prospective study material was composed of cDNA or gDNA derived from T cells, B-cell-depleted T cells, or PBMCs. The dataset comprised deeply sampled blood TCRbeta repertoires from subjects exposed to, actively infected with, or recovered from COVID-19. The repertoires were made available in a free public database intended to serve as a resource for research on the immune response to SARS-CoV-2. The samples were drawn from the first 160 participants of the ongoing ImmuneRACE study and from 1,254 subjects provided by 6 global collaborators. A de-identified subject ID, COVID-19 status, age in years and sex were almost always included in the sample metadata. Where available, HLA class I and class II types were obtained from metadata supplied by the sample provider rather than from assay-based typing.

Whole blood was collected in K2EDTA tubes by collaborating institutions according to the institutions' own protocols. For TCRbeta analysis, collaborators shipped samples as frozen whole blood, isolated PBMCs, or DNA extracted from either of those sample types. Study-level results and caveats: The amount of clinical and demographic metadata varied by source and participant and was provided uncurated.

Taken from the germline V gene (reference sequence), the CDR1 and CDR2 loops are LNHDA and SQIVND. From the cysteine through the phenylalanine, the CDR3 covers 15 amino acids. The kept DNA is CDR3 alone, 45 bases in frame from the first base. Deletion took 2 bases off V and 10 bases off J, with a span of 18 bases between the germline ends. Points on this clone: Its antigen remains undetermined. No qualities accompany the bases; no much larger clone lies one base away.

TCRbeta CDR3 regions were amplified from genomic DNA using the immunoSEQ Assay, a bias-controlled multiplex PCR. On the authors' methods: The number of nucleated cells in each sample was estimated from the amplification of reference gene primers within the assay. Sequence reads were collapsed and filtered to measure the absolute abundance of every unique TCRbeta CDR3 rearrangement. For each sample, productive Simpson clonality was calculated by taking the square root of Simpson's diversity index across productive rearrangements. The table comes from immuneACCESS by way of TCRdb, which keeps in-frame sequences with V and J called. Part of the clones is missing from these tables; in studies checked, under half for an unresolved V gene and the rest for unknown reasons. Clone size and the V and J calls come from that table; the DNA yielded D and trimming. The sample table shows some 70,000 clones, and over 80% are seen once. The ten most abundant clones make up approximately 8% of the sample.

Sequencing was carried out using peripheral blood. The receptor was derived from a man in his fifties with active COVID-19. The chain links TRBV19 with TRBJ1-5; D gene: possibly TRBD1, on 5 matching bases. The CDR3 region reads CASSILPSRGNPQHF. The nucleotides read TGTGCCAGTAGTATACTGCCGTCCCGGGGGAATCCCCAGCATTTT.